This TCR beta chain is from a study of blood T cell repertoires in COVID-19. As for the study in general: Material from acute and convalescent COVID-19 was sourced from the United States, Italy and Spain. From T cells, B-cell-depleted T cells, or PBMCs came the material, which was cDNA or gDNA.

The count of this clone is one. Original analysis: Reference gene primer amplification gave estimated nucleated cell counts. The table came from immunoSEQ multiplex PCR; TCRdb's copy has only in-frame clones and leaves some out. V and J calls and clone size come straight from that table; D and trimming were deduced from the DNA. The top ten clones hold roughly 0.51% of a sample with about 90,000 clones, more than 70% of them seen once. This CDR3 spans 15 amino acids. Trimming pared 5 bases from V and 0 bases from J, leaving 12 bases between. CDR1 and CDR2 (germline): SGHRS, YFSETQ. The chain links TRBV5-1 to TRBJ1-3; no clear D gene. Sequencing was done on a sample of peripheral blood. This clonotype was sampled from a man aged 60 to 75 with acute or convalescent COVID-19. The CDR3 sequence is CASRPGRDSGNTIYF. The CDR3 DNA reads TGCGCCAGCAGACCGGGTCGAGACTCTGGAAACACCATATATTTT. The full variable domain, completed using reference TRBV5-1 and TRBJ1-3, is KAGVTQTPRYLIKTRGQQVTLSCSPISGHRSVSWYQQTPGQGLQFLFEYFSETQRNKGNFPGRFSGRQFSNSRSEMNVSTLELGDSALYLCASRPGRDSGNTIYFGEGSWLTVV.